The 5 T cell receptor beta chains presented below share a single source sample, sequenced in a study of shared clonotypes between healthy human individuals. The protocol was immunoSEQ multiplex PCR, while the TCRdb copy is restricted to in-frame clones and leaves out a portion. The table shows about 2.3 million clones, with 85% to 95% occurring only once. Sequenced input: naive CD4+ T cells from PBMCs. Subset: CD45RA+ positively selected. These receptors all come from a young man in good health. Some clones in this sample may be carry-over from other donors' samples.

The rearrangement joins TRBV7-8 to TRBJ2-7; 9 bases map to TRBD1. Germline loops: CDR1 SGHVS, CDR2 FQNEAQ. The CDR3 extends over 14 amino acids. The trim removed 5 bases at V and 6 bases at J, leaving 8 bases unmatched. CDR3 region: CASSRDRVLGEQYF. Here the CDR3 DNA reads TGTGCCAGCAGCAGGGACAGGGTCCTAGGCGAGCAGTACTTC.

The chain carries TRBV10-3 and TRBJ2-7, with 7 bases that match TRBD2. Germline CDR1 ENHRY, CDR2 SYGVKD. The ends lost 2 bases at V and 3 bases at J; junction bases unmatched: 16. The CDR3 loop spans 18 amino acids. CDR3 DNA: TGTGCCATCAGTGAGAACCCGCCTACGGGGGACTACGGCTACGAGCAGTACTTC. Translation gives CAISENPPTGDYGYEQYF.

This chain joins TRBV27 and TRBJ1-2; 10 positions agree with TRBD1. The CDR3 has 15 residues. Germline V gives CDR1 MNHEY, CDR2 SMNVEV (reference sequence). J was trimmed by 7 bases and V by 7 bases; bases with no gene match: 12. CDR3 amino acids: CASTSLRQGAGGYTF. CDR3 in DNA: TGTGCCAGCACATCTCTCCGACAGGGGGCAGGTGGCTACACCTTC.

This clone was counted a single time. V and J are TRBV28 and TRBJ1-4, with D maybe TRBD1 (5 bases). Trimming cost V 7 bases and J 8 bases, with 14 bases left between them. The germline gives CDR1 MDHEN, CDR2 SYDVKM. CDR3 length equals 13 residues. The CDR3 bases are TGTGCCAGCACGATCGGGGGGTTGGAAAAACTGTTTTTT. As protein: CASTIGGLEKLFF.

CDR3 loop: CASSLIGTGAYEQYF. The DNA of the CDR3 is TGTGCCAGCAGCTTGATCGGGACAGGGGCCTACGAGCAGTACTTC. The V gene is TRBV5-5, the J gene TRBJ2-7; 10 bases fit TRBD1. The CDR3 contains 15 residues. After removal of 1 base from V and 2 bases from J, the junction contained 3 bases not matched to a gene. The V gene's germline CDR1 is SGHKS and CDR2 YYEKEE (reference sequence).